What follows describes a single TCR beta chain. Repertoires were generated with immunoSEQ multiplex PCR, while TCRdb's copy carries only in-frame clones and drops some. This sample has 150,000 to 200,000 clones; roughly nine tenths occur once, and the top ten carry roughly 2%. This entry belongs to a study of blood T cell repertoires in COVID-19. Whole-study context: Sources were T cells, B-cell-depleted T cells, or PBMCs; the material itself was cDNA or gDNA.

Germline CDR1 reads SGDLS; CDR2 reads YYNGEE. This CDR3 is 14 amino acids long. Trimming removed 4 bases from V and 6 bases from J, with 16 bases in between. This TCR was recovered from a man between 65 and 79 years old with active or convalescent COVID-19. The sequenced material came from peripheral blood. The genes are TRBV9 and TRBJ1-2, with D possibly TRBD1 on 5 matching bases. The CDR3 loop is CASSPGLGWDGYTF. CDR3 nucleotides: TGTGCCAGCAGCCCAGGGCTGGGGTGGGATGGCTACACCTTC.